This entry lists 28 T cell receptor beta chains sequenced from one sample in a study of T cell repertoires in cytomegalovirus infection. TCRdb ran MiXCR on the reads and lists one entry per CDR3 protein. The data contain approximately 170,000 distinct CDR3 sequences, 14% of them singletons. Specimen: PBMCs. The receptor set was obtained from a human donor in good health (CMV status not recorded). Some clones in this sample may be carry-over from other donors' samples.

The V gene is TRBV6-1, the J gene TRBJ1-1; perhaps TRBD1 as D (5 bases). V was cut by 2 bases and J by 0 bases, with 7 bases left in between. Germline CDR1 and CDR2: MNHNS and SASEGT. CDR3 length equals 14 residues. CDR3 amino acids: CASSEWDLNTEAFF. The CDR3 DNA reads as TGTGCCAGCAGTGAATGGGACCTGAACACTGAAGCTTTCTTT.

This clonotype showed up many times. This chain links TRBV7-9 with TRBJ2-1; 10 bases align to TRBD2. The CDR3 runs 13 residues. The V and J ends lost 5 bases and 10 bases, in that order; junction bases with no gene match: 5. Per germline, CDR1 SEHNR and CDR2 FQNEAQ (reference sequence). This chain's CDR3 is CASSPDSGREQFF. The DNA of the CDR3 is TGTGCCAGCAGCCCGGATAGCGGGAGGGAGCAGTTCTTC.

The chain joins TRBV6-8 to TRBJ2-3, with D possibly matching TRBD1 (6 bases). The CDR3 spans 16 residues. Germline V gene sequence: CDR1 MNHGY, CDR2 SAAAGT. Trimming pared 2 bases from V and 1 base from J, leaving 13 bases between. This CDR3 reads CASSYKPGHRTDTQYF. Here the CDR3 DNA reads TGTGCCAGCAGTTACAAACCGGGACACCGCACAGATACGCAGTATTTT.

The CDR3 reads CASSQGGQGISGTEAFF. Written as DNA, the CDR3 is TGTGCCAGCAGCCAAGGGGGCCAGGGGATCTCGGGCACTGAAGCTTTCTTT. The chain is built from TRBV4-2 and TRBJ1-1, with D maybe TRBD1 (6 bases). The CDR3 spans 17 residues. CDR1 is LGHNA and CDR2 is YNFKEQ in the germline V gene. V gave up 1 base and J gave up 4 bases, with 19 bases separating them.

A single count supports this clonotype. V gene TRBV20-1 combines with J gene TRBJ2-6, with D possibly being TRBD1 (5 bases). There are 14 residues in the CDR3. Germline values: CDR1 DFQATT, CDR2 SNEGSKA (reference sequence). V lost 5 bases to trimming and J lost 0 bases, with 8 bases between them. The chain's CDR3 is CSAGADSGANVLTF. The CDR3 coding sequence is TGCAGTGCTGGGGCCGACTCTGGGGCCAACGTCCTGACTTTC.

This clonotype was detected only a few times. The rearrangement uses TRBV7-3 and TRBJ1-3; possible D gene TRBD1, 5 bases. The CDR3 loop spans 14 amino acids. The V end lost 5 bases, the J end lost 0 bases, and 8 bases lay between the germline ends. CDR1 SGHTA and CDR2 FQGTGA come from the germline V gene. CDR3 nucleotides: TGTGCCAGCAGCCGGGGCCCCTCTGGAAACACCATATATTTT. Encoded protein: CASSRGPSGNTIYF.

This clonotype was counted many times. The chain recombines TRBV7-3 with TRBJ2-2; D gene ambiguous. This CDR3 has 15 residues. Germline V CDR1 and CDR2: SGHTA, FQGTGA. V was shortened by 2 bases and J by 4 bases, with 11 bases between the two germline ends. Here the CDR3 DNA reads TGTGCCAGCAGCTTACGACACTCAATCACCGGGGAGCTGTTTTTT. Translated: CASSLRHSITGELFF.

This clonotype occurred a few times. This chain uses TRBV3-1 with TRBJ1-1, with 8 bases fitting TRBD1. V gave up 5 bases and J gave up 2 bases; unmatched junction bases: 7. CDR3 length equals 15 residues. CDR1 is LGHDT and CDR2 is YNNKEL in the germline V gene (reference sequence). The CDR3: CASSYYDRGNTEAFF. As DNA, the CDR3 is TGTGCCAGCAGCTATTACGACAGGGGTAACACTGAAGCTTTCTTT.

This clonotype was counted once. J is TRBJ2-5 and V is TRBV28; tentative D call: TRBD1 (6 bases). Per the germline V gene, CDR1 is MDHEN and CDR2 is SYDVKM. The V end lost 5 bases, the J end lost 5 bases, and 15 bases lay between the germline ends. This CDR3 is built from 14 residues. Written as DNA, the CDR3 is TGTGCCAGCAGTCTGGGACATGGGTGGGAGACCCAGTACTTC. Translating gives CASSLGHGWETQYF.

The sample holds a few counts of this clonotype. At one end, the junction sequence differs from germline, possibly due to a read error. The genes are TRBV2 and TRBJ1-2, with D perhaps TRBD1 (6 bases). This CDR3 is built from 16 residues. Germline V gene lookup returns CDR1 SNHLY and CDR2 FYNNEI. The CDR3 region is CASSEALFRGVYCYTF. DNA of the CDR3: TGTGCCAGCAGTGAAGCGCTTTTCAGGGGTGTCTATTGCTACACCTTC.

This rearrangement joins TRBV28 to TRBJ2-7, with 7 nucleotides matching TRBD2. CDR1 and CDR2 from the germline V gene are MDHEN and SYDVKM. The CDR3 sequence is 13 residues long. J was trimmed by 2 bases and V by 7 bases; bases with no gene match: 5. The CDR3 DNA reads as TGTGCCAGCAACCTTGGGGGGGCCTACGAGCAGTACTTC. Residues: CASNLGGAYEQYF.

This clonotype has a handful of counts. This chain connects TRBV28 to TRBJ1-1, with no clear D. Germline-derived CDR1 and CDR2 are MDHEN and SYDVKM. With 10 bases removed from V and 0 bases from J, the gap between germline ends came to 3 bases. The CDR3 sequence is 10 residues long. The CDR3: CATLNTEAFF. CDR3 in DNA: TGTGCCACCTTGAACACTGAAGCTTTCTTT.

The chain carries TRBV7-9 and TRBJ2-7; D is perhaps TRBD1 (5 bases). The CDR3 contains 16 residues. Looked up from germline, CDR1 is SEHNR and CDR2 is FQNEAQ (reference sequence). V was cut by 4 bases and J by 3 bases, with 19 bases left in between. CDR3 sequence: CASSSKGFQGIYEQYF. In DNA form, the CDR3 reads TGTGCCAGCAGCTCGAAGGGGTTCCAGGGAATCTACGAGCAGTACTTC.

This clonotype came up many times. The gene calls are TRBV7-8 and TRBJ1-1; no reliable D call. The CDR3 is 15 residues long. Germline loops: CDR1 SGHVS, CDR2 FQNEAQ. The V and J ends lost 6 bases and 1 base respectively, with 15 bases between them. The CDR3 sequence is CASRTNTAGNTEAFF. Here the CDR3 DNA reads TGTGCCAGCAGAACTAATACGGCAGGGAACACTGAAGCTTTCTTT.

The chain combines TRBV7-9 with TRBJ2-1; no clear D gene. Trimming stripped 5 bases from V and 7 bases from J, with 15 bases between. Germline CDR1 is SEHNR and CDR2 is FQNEAQ (reference sequence). This CDR3 has 14 amino acids. In nucleotides, the CDR3 is TGTGCCAGCAGCCCAGCAGGCCGCGAGAATGAGCAGTTCTTC. Protein: CASSPAGRENEQFF.

The chain couples TRBV29-1 to TRBJ1-5; the D gene is possibly TRBD1 (6 bases). Germline V gene sequence: CDR1 SQVTM, CDR2 ANQGSEA. Trimming cost V 7 bases and J 5 bases, with 12 bases left between them. The CDR3 contains 12 residues. The CDR3 nucleotides are TGCAGCGCCTTGACAGGCGATCAGCCCCAGCATTTT. This codes for CSALTGDQPQHF.

At least ten counts were recorded for this clonotype. The J gene is TRBJ2-7, the V gene TRBV24-1; no firm D call. Germline CDR1 KGHDR, CDR2 SFDVKD. V was clipped by 4 bases and J by 4 bases, with 10 bases between them. The CDR3 loop spans 13 amino acids. The CDR3 loop reads CATSDPSRYEQYF. In nucleotides, the CDR3 is TGTGCCACCAGTGACCCTTCTCGGTACGAGCAGTACTTC.

The genes are TRBV20-1 and TRBJ1-2; no reliable D call. This CDR3 is built from 13 residues. The germline gives CDR1 DFQATT, CDR2 SNEGSKA (reference sequence). With 0 bases removed from V and 1 base from J, the gap between germline ends came to 6 bases. The CDR3 region has the DNA TGCAGTGCTAGAGATTTCGGTAACTATGGCTACACCTTC. It yields the protein CSARDFGNYGYTF.

This clonotype has just a few counts. The rearrangement links TRBV20-1 to TRBJ1-5; 9 bases match TRBD1. The CDR3 is 14 amino acids. In germline, CDR1 is DFQATT, CDR2 SNEGSKA (reference sequence). The V gene end was trimmed by 5 bases and the J gene end by 3 bases; junction bases not matched to a gene: 5. In nucleotides, the CDR3 is TGCAGTGCTGGGGGACAGGGCAACAATCAGCCCCAGCATTTT. This encodes CSAGGQGNNQPQHF.

The chain employs TRBV28 and TRBJ1-2; D gene uncertain. This CDR3 comprises 15 residues. The germline V gene encodes CDR1 MDHEN and CDR2 SYDVKM. Trimming removed 3 bases at V and 5 bases at J, with 16 bases between. CDR3 residues: CASSLRAGPSYGYTF. As DNA, the CDR3 is TGTGCCAGCAGTTTGAGGGCAGGACCGTCATATGGCTACACCTTC.

The chain has TRBV5-1 and TRBJ2-3; the match to TRBD1 covers 7 bases. J gave up 2 bases and V 5 bases, and 5 bases lay outside the gene matches. The germline V gene has CDR1 SGHRS and CDR2 YFSETQ. The CDR3 consists of 14 residues. The CDR3 region is CASRGGQATDTQYF. The DNA for the CDR3 is TGCGCCAGCAGGGGCGGACAGGCCACAGATACGCAGTATTTT.

This clonotype appeared many times. The chain uses TRBV28 and TRBJ2-7, with 13 nucleotides matching TRBD2. J was trimmed by 9 bases and V by 5 bases; bases with no gene match: 10. CDR3 length: 15 residues. From germline, CDR1 is MDHEN and CDR2 SYDVKM. The CDR3 spells CASSPQTSGRFPQYF. The CDR3 DNA sequence: TGTGCCAGCAGTCCCCAGACTAGCGGGAGGTTTCCGCAGTACTTC.

The chain uses TRBV29-1 and TRBJ1-2, with 9 bases matching TRBD1. The germline V gene encodes CDR1 SQVTM and CDR2 ANQGSEA. This CDR3 region has 12 residues. V shed 5 bases and J 6 bases; nucleotides not matched to a gene: 4. CDR3: CSVQDRGDGYTF. As DNA, the CDR3 is TGCAGCGTTCAGGACAGGGGCGATGGCTACACCTTC.

Many counts were recorded for this clonotype. The chain is built from TRBV19 and TRBJ2-6; D is unresolved. This CDR3 comprises 14 residues. Trimming took off 9 bases at V and 4 bases at J, with 13 bases between the two ends. In germline, CDR1 is LNHDA, CDR2 SQIVND (reference sequence). The chain's CDR3 is CASSAGTGANVLTF. DNA for the CDR3: TGTGCCAGCAGTGCAGGTACCGGGGCCAACGTCCTGACTTTC.

Many counts were recorded for this clonotype. CDR3 DNA sequence: TGTGCCAGCAGCTTTAGAGGGGGGCAGGACGGCACTGAAGCTTTCTTT. Translated: CASSFRGGQDGTEAFF. This sequence joins TRBV7-3 and TRBJ1-1; possible D gene TRBD1, 6 bases. V dropped 3 bases and J dropped 4 bases, with 18 bases sitting between them. In germline, CDR1 is SGHTA, CDR2 FQGTGA. There are 16 residues in the CDR3. Filled out from reference TRBV7-3 and TRBJ1-1, the complete variable domain reads GAGVSQTPSNKVTEKGKYVELRCDPISGHTALYWYRQSLGQGPEFLIYFQGTGAADDSGLPNDRFFAVRPEGSVSTLKIQRTERGDSAVYLCASSFRGGQDGTEAFFGQGTRLTVV.

This clonotype was seen repeatedly, ten times or more. The chain recombines TRBV5-6 with TRBJ1-1; 8 nucleotides agree with TRBD1. The CDR3 runs 17 residues. The V segment lost 2 bases and the J segment 6 bases; nucleotides outside the gene matches: 15. Per the germline V gene, CDR1 is SGHDT and CDR2 is YYEEEE. The CDR3 loop reads CASSFGKRVRGRSEAFF. As DNA, the CDR3 is TGTGCCAGCAGCTTTGGAAAACGGGTCAGGGGGCGATCTGAAGCTTTCTTT.

This clonotype was counted between two and nine times. The J gene is TRBJ1-5, the V gene TRBV7-3, with D perhaps TRBD1 (6 bases). The CDR3 totals 13 residues. Germline-derived CDR1 and CDR2 are SGHTA and FQGTGA. V was trimmed by 5 bases and J by 4 bases, leaving 9 bases between them. CDR3: CASSVTGNQPQHF. In DNA, the CDR3 is TGTGCCAGCAGCGTCACAGGGAATCAGCCCCAGCATTTT. The variable domain in full, with the rest retrieved from reference TRBV7-3 and TRBJ1-5, is GAGVSQTPSNKVTEKGKYVELRCDPISGHTALYWYRQSLGQGPEFLIYFQGTGAADDSGLPNDRFFAVRPEGSVSTLKIQRTERGDSAVYLCASSVTGNQPQHFGDGTRLSIL.

The CDR3 protein is CASSTGDGYTF. The CDR3 coding sequence is TGTGCCAGCAGCACAGGGGATGGCTACACCTTC. V usage is TRBV12-3 or TRBV12-4 and J usage is TRBJ1-2, with TRBD1 matching 7 bases. The CDR3 has 11 residues. V gave up 6 bases and J gave up 6 bases; unmatched junction bases: 1.